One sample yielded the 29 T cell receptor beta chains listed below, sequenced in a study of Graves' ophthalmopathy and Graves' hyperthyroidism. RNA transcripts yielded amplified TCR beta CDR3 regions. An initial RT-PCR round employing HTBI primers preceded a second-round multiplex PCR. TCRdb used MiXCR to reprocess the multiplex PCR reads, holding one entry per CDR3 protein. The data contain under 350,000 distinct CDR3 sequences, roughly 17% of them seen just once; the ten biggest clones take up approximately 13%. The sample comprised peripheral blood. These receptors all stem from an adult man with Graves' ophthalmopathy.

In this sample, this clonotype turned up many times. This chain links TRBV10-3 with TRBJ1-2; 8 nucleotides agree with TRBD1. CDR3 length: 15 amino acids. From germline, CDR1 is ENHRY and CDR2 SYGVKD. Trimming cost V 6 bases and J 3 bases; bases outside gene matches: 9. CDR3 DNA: TGTGCCATCAGAACCGGGACAGGAGGGGACTATGGCTACACCTTC. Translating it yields CAIRTGTGGDYGYTF.

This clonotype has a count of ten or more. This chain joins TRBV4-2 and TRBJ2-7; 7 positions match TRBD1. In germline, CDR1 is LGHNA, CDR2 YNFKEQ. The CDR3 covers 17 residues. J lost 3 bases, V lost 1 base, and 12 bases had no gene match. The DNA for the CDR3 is TGTGCCAGCAGCCAAGCGATGATGGGCAGGGGGAACTACGAGCAGTACTTC. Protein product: CASSQAMMGRGNYEQYF.

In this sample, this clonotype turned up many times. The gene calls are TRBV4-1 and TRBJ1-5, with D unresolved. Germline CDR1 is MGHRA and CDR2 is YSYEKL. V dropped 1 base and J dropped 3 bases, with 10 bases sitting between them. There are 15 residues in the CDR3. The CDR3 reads CASSQVVLINQPQHF. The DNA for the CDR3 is TGCGCCAGCAGCCAAGTCGTCTTAATCAATCAGCCCCAGCATTTT.

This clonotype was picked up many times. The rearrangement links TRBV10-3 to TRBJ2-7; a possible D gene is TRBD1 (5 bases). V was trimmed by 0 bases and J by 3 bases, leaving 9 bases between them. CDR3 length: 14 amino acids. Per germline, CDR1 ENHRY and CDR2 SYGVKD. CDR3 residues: CAISESGRDYEQYF. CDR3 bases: TGTGCCATCAGTGAGTCCGGCAGGGACTACGAGCAGTACTTC.

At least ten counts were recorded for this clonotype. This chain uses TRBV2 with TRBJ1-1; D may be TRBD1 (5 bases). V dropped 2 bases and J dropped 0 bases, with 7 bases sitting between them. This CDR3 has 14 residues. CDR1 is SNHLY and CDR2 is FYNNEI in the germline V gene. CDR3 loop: CASSEYRMNTEAFF. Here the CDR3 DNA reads TGTGCCAGCAGTGAATACAGGATGAACACTGAAGCTTTCTTT.

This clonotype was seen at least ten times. CDR3 bases: TGTGCCAGCAGGATAAGGTCCGGGGAGACCCAGTACTTC. Protein: CASRIRSGETQYF. The chain recombines TRBV7-3 with TRBJ2-5; D is unresolved. CDR1 SGHTA and CDR2 FQGTGA come from the germline V gene. CDR3 size: 13 residues. V dropped 6 bases and J dropped 5 bases, with 13 bases sitting between them. Based on the CDR3 plus reference TRBV7-3 and TRBJ2-5, the full variable domain is GAGVSQTPSNKVTEKGKYVELRCDPISGHTALYWYRQSLGQGPEFLIYFQGTGAADDSGLPNDRFFAVRPEGSVSTLKIQRTERGDSAVYLCASRIRSGETQYFGPGTRLLVL.

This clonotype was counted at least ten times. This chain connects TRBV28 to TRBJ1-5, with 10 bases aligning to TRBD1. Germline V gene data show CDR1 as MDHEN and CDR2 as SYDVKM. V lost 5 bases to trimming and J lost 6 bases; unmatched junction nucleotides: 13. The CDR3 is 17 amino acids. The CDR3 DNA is TGTGCCAGCAGTCCCCACAGTTGGGACAGGGGATTTCAGCCCCAGCATTTT. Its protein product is CASSPHSWDRGFQPQHF.

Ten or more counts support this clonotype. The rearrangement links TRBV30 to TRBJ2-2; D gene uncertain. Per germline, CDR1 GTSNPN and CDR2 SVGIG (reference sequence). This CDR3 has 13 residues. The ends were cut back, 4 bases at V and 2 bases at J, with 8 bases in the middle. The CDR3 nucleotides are TGTGCCTGGAAGGTGCGAAACACCGGGGAGCTGTTTTTT. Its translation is CAWKVRNTGELFF. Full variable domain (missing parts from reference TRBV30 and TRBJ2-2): SQTIHQWPATLVQPVGSPLSLECTVEGTSNPNLYWYRQAAGRGLQLLFYSVGIGQISSEVPQNLSASRPQDRQFILSSKKLLLSDSGFYLCAWKVRNTGELFFGEGSRLTVL.

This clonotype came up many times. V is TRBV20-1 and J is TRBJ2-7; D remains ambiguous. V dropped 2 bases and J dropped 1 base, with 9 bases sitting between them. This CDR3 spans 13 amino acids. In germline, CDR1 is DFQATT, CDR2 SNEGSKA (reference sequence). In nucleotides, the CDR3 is TGCAGTGCTAGATTCTCCGTTTCCTACGAGCAGTACTTC. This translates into CSARFSVSYEQYF.

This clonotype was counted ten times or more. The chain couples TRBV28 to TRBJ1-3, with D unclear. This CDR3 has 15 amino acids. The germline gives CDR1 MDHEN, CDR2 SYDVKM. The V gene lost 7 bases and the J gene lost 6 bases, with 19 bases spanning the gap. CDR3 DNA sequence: TGTGCCAGCACAACGTCCGGGCCCCAGGCAAACACCATATATTTT. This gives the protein CASTTSGPQANTIYF.

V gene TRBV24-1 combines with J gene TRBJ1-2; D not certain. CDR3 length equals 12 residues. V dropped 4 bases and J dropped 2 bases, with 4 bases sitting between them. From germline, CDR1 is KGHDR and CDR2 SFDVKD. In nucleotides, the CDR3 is TGTGCCACCAGTGACACGAACTATGGCTACACCTTC. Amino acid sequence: CATSDTNYGYTF.

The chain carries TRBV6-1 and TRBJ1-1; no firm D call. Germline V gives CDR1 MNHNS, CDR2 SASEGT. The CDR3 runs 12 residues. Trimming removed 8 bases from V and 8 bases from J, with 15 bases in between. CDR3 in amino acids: CASLRVLGEAFF. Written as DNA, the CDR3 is TGTGCCAGCTTAAGGGTCCTGGGGGAAGCTTTCTTT.

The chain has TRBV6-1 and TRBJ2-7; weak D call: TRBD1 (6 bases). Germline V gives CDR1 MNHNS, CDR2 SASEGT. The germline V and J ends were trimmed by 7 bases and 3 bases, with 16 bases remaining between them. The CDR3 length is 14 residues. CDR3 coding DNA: TGTGCCAGCACCTTATTGACAGGAAACTACGAGCAGTACTTC. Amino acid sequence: CASTLLTGNYEQYF.

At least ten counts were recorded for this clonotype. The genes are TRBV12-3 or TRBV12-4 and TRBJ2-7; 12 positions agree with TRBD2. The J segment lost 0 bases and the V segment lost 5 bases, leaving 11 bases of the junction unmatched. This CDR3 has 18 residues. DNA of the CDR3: TGTGCCAGCAGTCTTTGGACTAGCGGGGAACCGAACTCCTACGAGCAGTACTTC. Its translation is CASSLWTSGEPNSYEQYF.

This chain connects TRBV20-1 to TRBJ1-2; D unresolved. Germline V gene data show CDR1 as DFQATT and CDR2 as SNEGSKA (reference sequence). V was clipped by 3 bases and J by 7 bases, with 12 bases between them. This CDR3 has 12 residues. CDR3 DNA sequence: TGCAGTGCTAGTAGTCAGCGGGGTGGCTACACCTTC. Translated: CSASSQRGGYTF.

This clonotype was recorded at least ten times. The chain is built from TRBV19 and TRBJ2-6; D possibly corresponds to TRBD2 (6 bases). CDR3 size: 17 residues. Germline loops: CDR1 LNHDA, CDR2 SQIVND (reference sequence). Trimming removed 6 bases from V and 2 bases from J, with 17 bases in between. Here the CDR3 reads CASRTNLGGTGANVLTF. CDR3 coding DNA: TGTGCCAGTAGAACCAACCTGGGGGGAACTGGGGCCAACGTCCTGACTTTC. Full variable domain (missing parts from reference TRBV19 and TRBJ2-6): DGGITQSPKYLFRKEGQNVTLSCEQNLNHDAMYWYRQDPGQGLRLIYYSQIVNDFQKGDIAEGYSVSREKKESFPLTVTSAQKNPTAFYLCASRTNLGGTGANVLTFGAGSRLTVL.

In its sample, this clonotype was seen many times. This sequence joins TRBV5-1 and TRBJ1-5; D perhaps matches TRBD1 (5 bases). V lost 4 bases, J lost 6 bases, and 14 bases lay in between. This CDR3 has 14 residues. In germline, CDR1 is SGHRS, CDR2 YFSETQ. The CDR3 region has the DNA TGCGCCAGCAGCCCAGAGGGGTCGGGTCAGCCCCAGCATTTT. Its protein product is CASSPEGSGQPQHF.

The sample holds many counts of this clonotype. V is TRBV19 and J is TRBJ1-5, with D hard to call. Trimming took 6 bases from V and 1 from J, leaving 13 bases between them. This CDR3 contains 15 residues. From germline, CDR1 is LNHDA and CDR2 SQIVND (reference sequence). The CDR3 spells CASRPDDISNQPQHF. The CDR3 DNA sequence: TGTGCCAGTAGGCCTGACGATATCAGCAATCAGCCCCAGCATTTT.

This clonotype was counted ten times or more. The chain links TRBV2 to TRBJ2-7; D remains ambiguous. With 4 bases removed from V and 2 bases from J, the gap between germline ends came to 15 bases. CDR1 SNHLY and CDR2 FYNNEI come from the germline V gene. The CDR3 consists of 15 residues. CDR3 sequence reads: CASSAIGGTTYEQYF. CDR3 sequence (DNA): TGTGCCAGCAGTGCTATCGGCGGCACTACCTACGAGCAGTACTTC. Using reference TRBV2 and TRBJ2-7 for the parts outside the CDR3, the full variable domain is EPEVTQTPSHQVTQMGQEVILRCVPISNHLYFYWYRQILGQKVEFLVSFYNNEISEKSEIFDDQFSVERPDGSNFTLKIRSTKLEDSAMYFCASSAIGGTTYEQYFGPGTRLTVT.

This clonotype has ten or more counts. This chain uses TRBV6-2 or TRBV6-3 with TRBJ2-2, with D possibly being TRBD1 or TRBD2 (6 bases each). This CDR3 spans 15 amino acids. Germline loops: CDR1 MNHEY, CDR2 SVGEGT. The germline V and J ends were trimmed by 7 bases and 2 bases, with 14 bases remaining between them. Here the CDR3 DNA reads TGTGCCAGCAAGTTTACGGGGGCCAACACCGGGGAGCTGTTTTTT. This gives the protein CASKFTGANTGELFF.

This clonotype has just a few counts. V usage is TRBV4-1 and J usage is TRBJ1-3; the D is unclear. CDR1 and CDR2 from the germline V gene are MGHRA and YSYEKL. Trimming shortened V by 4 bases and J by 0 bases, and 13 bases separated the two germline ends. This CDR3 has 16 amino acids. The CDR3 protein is CASSPQGYYSGNTIYF. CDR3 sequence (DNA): TGCGCCAGCAGCCCCCAAGGGTACTACTCTGGAAACACCATATATTTT.

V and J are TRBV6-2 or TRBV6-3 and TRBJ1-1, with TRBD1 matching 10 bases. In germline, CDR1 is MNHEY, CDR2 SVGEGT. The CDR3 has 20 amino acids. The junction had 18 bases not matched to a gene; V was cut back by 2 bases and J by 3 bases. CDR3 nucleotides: TGTGCCAGCAGTTACCCAGGCGGGACAGGGGCTGCCCGTGTGGACACTGAAGCTTTCTTT. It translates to CASSYPGGTGAARVDTEAFF.

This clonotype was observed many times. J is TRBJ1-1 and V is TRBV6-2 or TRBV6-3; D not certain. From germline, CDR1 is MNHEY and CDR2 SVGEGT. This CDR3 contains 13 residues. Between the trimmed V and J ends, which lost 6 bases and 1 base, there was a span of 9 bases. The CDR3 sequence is CASSQDGNTEAFF. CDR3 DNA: TGTGCCAGCAGCCAGGACGGGAACACTGAAGCTTTCTTT.

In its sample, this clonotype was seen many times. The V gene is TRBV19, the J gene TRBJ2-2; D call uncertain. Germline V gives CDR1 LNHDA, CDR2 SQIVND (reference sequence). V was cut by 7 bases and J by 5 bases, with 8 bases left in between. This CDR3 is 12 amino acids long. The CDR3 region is CASNVGTGELFF. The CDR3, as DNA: TGTGCCAGTAATGTGGGTACCGGGGAGCTGTTTTTT.

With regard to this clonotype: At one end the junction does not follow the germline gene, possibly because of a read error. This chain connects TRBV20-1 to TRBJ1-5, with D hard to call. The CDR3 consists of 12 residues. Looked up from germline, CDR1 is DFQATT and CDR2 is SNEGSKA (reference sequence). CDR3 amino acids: CSACGSNQPQPF. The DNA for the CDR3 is TGCAGTGCTTGCGGGAGCAATCAGCCCCAGCCTTTT.

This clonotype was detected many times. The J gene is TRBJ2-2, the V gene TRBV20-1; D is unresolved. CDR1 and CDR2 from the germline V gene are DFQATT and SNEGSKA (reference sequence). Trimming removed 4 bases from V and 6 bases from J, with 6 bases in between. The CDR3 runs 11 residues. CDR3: CSAIYPGELFF. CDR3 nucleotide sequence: TGCAGTGCTATATATCCCGGGGAGCTGTTTTTT.

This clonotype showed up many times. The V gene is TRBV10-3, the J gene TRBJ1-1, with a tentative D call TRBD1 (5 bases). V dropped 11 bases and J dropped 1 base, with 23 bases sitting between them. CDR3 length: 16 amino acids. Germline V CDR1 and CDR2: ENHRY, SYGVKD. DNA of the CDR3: TGTGCCTCATCCGGATTCAGGGAAAAGTCGAACACTGAAGCTTTCTTT. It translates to CASSGFREKSNTEAFF.

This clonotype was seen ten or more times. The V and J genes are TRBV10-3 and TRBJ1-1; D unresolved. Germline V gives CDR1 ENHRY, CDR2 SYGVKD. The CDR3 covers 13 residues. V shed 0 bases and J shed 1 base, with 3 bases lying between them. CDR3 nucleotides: TGTGCCATCAGTGAGTCGGAGAACACTGAAGCTTTCTTT. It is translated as CAISESENTEAFF.

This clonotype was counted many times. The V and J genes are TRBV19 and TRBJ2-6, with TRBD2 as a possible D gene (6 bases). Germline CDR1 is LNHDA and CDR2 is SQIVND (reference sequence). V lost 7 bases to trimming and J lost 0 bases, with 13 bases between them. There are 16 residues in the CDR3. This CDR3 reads CASTARRGSGANVLTF. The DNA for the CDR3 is TGTGCCAGTACCGCAAGGAGGGGCTCTGGGGCCAACGTCCTGACTTTC.